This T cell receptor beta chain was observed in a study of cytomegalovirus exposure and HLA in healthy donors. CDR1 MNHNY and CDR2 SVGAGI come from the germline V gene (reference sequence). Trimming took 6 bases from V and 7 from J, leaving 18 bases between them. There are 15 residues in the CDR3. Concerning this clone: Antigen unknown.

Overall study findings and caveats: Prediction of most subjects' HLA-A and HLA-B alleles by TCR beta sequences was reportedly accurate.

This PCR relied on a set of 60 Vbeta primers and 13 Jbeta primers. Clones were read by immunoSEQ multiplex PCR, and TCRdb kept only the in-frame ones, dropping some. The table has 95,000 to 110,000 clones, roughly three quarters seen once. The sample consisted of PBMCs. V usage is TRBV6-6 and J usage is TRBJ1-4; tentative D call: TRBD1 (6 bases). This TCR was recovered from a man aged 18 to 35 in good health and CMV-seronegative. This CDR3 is CASRPSGGAGEKLFF. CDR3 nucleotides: TGTGCCAGCAGACCCTCGGGGGGGGCTGGTGAAAAACTGTTTTTT.